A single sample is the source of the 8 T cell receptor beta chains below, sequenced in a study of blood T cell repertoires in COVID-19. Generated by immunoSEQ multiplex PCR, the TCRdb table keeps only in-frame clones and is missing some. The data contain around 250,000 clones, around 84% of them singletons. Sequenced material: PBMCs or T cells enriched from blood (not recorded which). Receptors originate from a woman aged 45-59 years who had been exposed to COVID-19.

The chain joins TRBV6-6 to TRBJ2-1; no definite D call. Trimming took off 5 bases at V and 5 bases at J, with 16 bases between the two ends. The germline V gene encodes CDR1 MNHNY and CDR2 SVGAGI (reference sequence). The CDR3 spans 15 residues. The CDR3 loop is CASSRTPVGDNEQFF. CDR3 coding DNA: TGTGCCAGCAGTCGGACCCCCGTAGGAGACAATGAGCAGTTCTTC.

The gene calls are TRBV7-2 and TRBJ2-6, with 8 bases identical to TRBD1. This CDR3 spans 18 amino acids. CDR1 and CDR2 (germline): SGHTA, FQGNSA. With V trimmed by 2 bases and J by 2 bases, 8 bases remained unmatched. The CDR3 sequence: CASSLQSGGGTGANVLTF. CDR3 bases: TGTGCCAGCAGCTTACAATCAGGGGGCGGAACTGGGGCCAACGTCCTGACTTTC.

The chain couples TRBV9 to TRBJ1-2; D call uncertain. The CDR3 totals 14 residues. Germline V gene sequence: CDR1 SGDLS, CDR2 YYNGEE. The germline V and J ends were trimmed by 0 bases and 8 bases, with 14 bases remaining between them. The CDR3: CASSVVVSGSGYTF. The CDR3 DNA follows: TGTGCCAGCAGCGTAGTGGTGTCGGGGAGCGGCTACACCTTC.

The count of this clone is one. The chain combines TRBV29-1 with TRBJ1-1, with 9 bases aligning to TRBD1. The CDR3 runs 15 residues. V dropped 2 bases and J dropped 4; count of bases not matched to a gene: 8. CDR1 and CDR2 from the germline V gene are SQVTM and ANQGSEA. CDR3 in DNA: TGCAGCGTTGAATTATACGGGACAGGGACCACTGAAGCTTTCTTT. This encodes CSVELYGTGTTEAFF.

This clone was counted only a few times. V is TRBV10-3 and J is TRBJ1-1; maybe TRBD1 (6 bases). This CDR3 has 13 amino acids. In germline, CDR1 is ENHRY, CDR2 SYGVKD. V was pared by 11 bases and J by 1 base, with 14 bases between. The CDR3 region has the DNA TGTGCCTCCCAAGGACAGTCGAACACTGAAGCTTTCTTT. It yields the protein CASQGQSNTEAFF.

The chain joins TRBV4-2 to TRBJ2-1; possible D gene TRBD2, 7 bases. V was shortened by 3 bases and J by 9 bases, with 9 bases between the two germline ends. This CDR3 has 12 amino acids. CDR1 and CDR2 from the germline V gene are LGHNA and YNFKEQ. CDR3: CASSQGGAEQFF. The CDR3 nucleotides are TGTGCCAGCAGCCAGGGGGGGGCTGAGCAGTTCTTC.

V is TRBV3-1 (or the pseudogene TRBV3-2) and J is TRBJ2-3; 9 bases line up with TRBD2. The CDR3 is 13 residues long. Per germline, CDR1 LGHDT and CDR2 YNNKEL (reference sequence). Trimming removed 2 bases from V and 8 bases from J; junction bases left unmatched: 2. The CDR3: CASSQIAGVTQYF. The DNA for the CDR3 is TGTGCCAGCAGCCAAATAGCGGGGGTTACGCAGTATTTT.

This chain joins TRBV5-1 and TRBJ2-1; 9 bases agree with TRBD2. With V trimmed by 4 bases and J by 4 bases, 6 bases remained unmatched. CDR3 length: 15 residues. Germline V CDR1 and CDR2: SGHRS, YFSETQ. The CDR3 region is CASSPLAGTYNEQFF. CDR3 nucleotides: TGCGCCAGCAGCCCCCTAGCGGGGACGTACAATGAGCAGTTCTTC.